Each of the 19 T cell receptor beta chains below was sequenced from the same sample in a study of blood T cell repertoires in COVID-19 (dated by TCRdb to 2020 to 2021). Preparation of the library involved the immunoSEQ multiplex PCR assay. Drawn from immuneACCESS, this table holds only the in-frame rearrangements with V and J called that TCRdb kept. Clones are partly lost; checked studies trace under half to an unresolved V gene and leave the rest unexplained. In all, the sample holds around 340,000 clones, and about 86% of those were seen once. Roughly 4.2% of the sample goes to the ten largest clones. Specimen: PBMCs or T cells enriched from blood (not recorded which). The receptors were gathered from a woman between 40 and 55 years old with acute COVID-19.

This clone was detected a few times. The chain joins TRBV10-1 to TRBJ2-7; D is perhaps TRBD2 (5 bases). Germline values: CDR1 WNHNN, CDR2 SYGVQD (reference sequence). V dropped 0 bases and J dropped 5 bases, with 23 bases sitting between them. CDR3 length equals 18 residues. The CDR3 reads CASSESDSGRPQNDEQYF. In nucleotides, the CDR3 is TGCGCCAGCAGTGAGTCGGACTCCGGACGGCCTCAGAACGACGAGCAGTACTTC.

This chain joins TRBV6-6 and TRBJ1-6; 10 nucleotides line up with TRBD1. The V gene's germline CDR1 is MNHNY and CDR2 SVGAGI (reference sequence). This CDR3 contains 15 residues. Germline trimming cut 6 bases from V and 8 bases from J; bases unmatched to any gene: 7. DNA for the CDR3: TGTGCCAGCAGCTCGGGGGGACAGGGGTATTCACCCCTCCACTTT. Its translation is CASSSGGQGYSPLHF.

V and J are TRBV28 and TRBJ2-1; perhaps TRBD2 as D (6 bases). The germline CDR1 and CDR2 sequences are MDHEN and SYDVKM. Trimming left V 6 bases short and J 0 bases short, with 15 bases between. The CDR3 covers 16 residues. The CDR3 bases are TGTGCCAGCAGGTCAGGTCGGGGGAGCTCCTACAATGAGCAGTTCTTC. Its protein is CASRSGRGSSYNEQFF.

The V and J genes are TRBV28 and TRBJ1-2; 7 bases fit TRBD1. After removal of 6 bases from V and 5 bases from J, the junction contained 15 bases not matched to a gene. CDR3 length: 16 amino acids. The V gene's germline CDR1 is MDHEN and CDR2 SYDVKM. CDR3 nucleotide sequence: TGTGCCAGCAGAAAGGGACAGTTGAGGGGATCATATGGCTACACCTTC. This sequence encodes CASRKGQLRGSYGYTF.

The chain employs TRBV28 and TRBJ1-4; D may be TRBD1 (6 bases). The length of the CDR3 is 15 residues. The germline gives CDR1 MDHEN, CDR2 SYDVKM. V gave up 5 bases and J gave up 6 bases, with 16 bases separating them. CDR3 nucleotides: TGTGCCAGCAGTGGTTTGACAGGTTTCGATGAAAAACTGTTTTTT. Its protein is CASSGLTGFDEKLFF.

The rearrangement uses TRBV19 and TRBJ2-7; 13 nucleotides agree with TRBD2. The V gene's germline CDR1 is LNHDA and CDR2 SQIVND (reference sequence). CDR3 size: 15 residues. With 7 bases clipped from V and 2 bases from J, the junction kept 5 bases outside the gene matches. DNA of the CDR3: TGTGCCAGTACTGGTGGACTAGCGGGAGCCTACGAGCAGTACTTC. Residues: CASTGGLAGAYEQYF.

This clone was seen a single time. The rearrangement links TRBV4-1 to TRBJ1-1; possibly TRBD1 for D (5 bases). The CDR3 length is 15 residues. Germline CDR1 reads MGHRA; CDR2 reads YSYEKL. V gave up 4 bases and J gave up 2 bases, with 14 bases separating them. The DNA of the CDR3 is TGCGCCAGCAGCCCAGTTGGGGCAGGTAACACTGAAGCTTTCTTT. It encodes CASSPVGAGNTEAFF.

This chain connects TRBV5-6 to TRBJ1-1; D might be TRBD1 (5 bases). CDR1 is SGHDT, CDR2 YYEEEE, per germline. Between the trimmed V and J ends, which lost 2 bases and 6 bases, there was a span of 11 bases. The CDR3 length is 13 residues. The DNA for the CDR3 is TGTGCCAGCAGCTTAACAGGAGTGGCTGAAGCTTTCTTT. Translated: CASSLTGVAEAFF.

This clone came up once. CDR3 loop: CASTSRDLAYEQYF. The CDR3 bases are TGTGCCAGCACAAGCAGGGACTTAGCCTACGAGCAGTACTTC. The rearrangement links TRBV2 to TRBJ2-7; possible D gene TRBD2, 6 bases. CDR1 and CDR2 from the germline V gene are SNHLY and FYNNEI. The CDR3 is 14 residues long. The ends were cut back, 7 bases at V and 2 bases at J, with 15 bases in the middle.

The rearrangement uses TRBV15 and TRBJ1-6, with unresolved D. The CDR3 is made up of 13 amino acids. Germline loops: CDR1 LNHNV, CDR2 YYDKDF (reference sequence). Trimming took 0 bases from V and 10 from J, leaving 7 bases between them. The CDR3 bases are TGTGCCACCAGCAGAGATGCTATATCACCCCTCCACTTT. It is translated as CATSRDAISPLHF. Complete variable domain (other parts from reference TRBV15 and TRBJ1-6): DAMVIQNPRYQVTQFGKPVTLSCSQTLNHNVMYWYQQKSSQAPKLLFHYYDKDFNNEADTPDNFQSRRPNTSFCFLDIRSPGLGDTAMYLCATSRDAISPLHFGNGTRLTVT.

CDR3 in DNA: TGTGCCACCAGCAGAGGCGTCACTTCCACCGGGGAGCTGTTTTTT. It encodes CATSRGVTSTGELFF. This chain uses TRBV15 with TRBJ2-2; D unresolved. Germline V gene sequence: CDR1 LNHNV, CDR2 YYDKDF (reference sequence). Trimming stripped 1 base from V and 4 bases from J, with 10 bases between. This CDR3 has 15 residues. Full variable domain (rest looked up from reference TRBV15 and TRBJ2-2): DAMVIQNPRYQVTQFGKPVTLSCSQTLNHNVMYWYQQKSSQAPKLLFHYYDKDFNNEADTPDNFQSRRPNTSFCFLDIRSPGLGDTAMYLCATSRGVTSTGELFFGEGSRLTVL.

The rearrangement links TRBV3-1 (or the pseudogene TRBV3-2) to TRBJ1-6; a weak D match, TRBD1 (6 bases). Deletions cut 6 bases from V and 6 bases from J, with 12 bases between. CDR3 length: 14 amino acids. The V gene's germline CDR1 is LGHDT and CDR2 YNNKEL (reference sequence). The CDR3 here is CASRLRTVNSPLHF. In DNA form, the CDR3 reads TGTGCCAGCAGGCTGAGGACAGTTAATTCACCCCTCCACTTT.

The DNA of the CDR3 is TGTGCCAGCAGAACCGGGACACTGAACACTGAAGCTTTCTTT. This encodes CASRTGTLNTEAFF. This chain connects TRBV6-5 to TRBJ1-1, with a weak D call TRBD1 (6 bases). V dropped 6 bases and J dropped 0 bases, with 11 bases sitting between them. CDR3 size: 14 residues. Germline lookup yields CDR1 MNHEY and CDR2 SVGAGI.

The V call is TRBV24-1, the J call TRBJ2-1; 8 bases match TRBD1. V lost 9 bases, J lost 9 bases, and 9 bases stayed unmatched. The germline gives CDR1 KGHDR, CDR2 SFDVKD. The length of the CDR3 is 13 residues. The CDR3 nucleotides are TGTGCCACCGCACGAAGACAGGGGATTGAGCAGTTCTTC. Translation gives CATARRQGIEQFF.

The chain has TRBV20-1 and TRBJ1-2, with D maybe TRBD1 (6 bases). V gave up 6 bases and J gave up 7 bases, with 12 bases separating them. The CDR3 contains 11 residues. Germline V gene lookup returns CDR1 DFQATT and CDR2 SNEGSKA (reference sequence). CDR3 nucleotides: TGCAGTGCCACATGGACAGCTGGCTACACCTTC. This codes for CSATWTAGYTF.

The J gene is TRBJ2-7, the V gene TRBV5-1; TRBD1 matches at 7 bases. The CDR3 totals 17 residues. Germline lookup yields CDR1 SGHRS and CDR2 YFSETQ. Germline trimming cut 4 bases from V and 0 bases from J; bases unmatched to any gene: 13. CDR3 sequence reads: CASSPNTGTVVSYEQYF. DNA of the CDR3: TGCGCCAGCAGCCCAAACACCGGGACAGTCGTCTCCTACGAGCAGTACTTC. The full variable domain, rest sourced from reference TRBV5-1 and TRBJ2-7, is KAGVTQTPRYLIKTRGQQVTLSCSPISGHRSVSWYQQTPGQGLQFLFEYFSETQRNKGNFPGRFSGRQFSNSRSEMNVSTLELGDSALYLCASSPNTGTVVSYEQYFGPGTRLTVT.

The chain joins TRBV24-1 to TRBJ2-3; 7 bases match TRBD2. Looked up from germline, CDR1 is KGHDR and CDR2 is SFDVKD. The V and J ends lost 4 bases and 2 bases, in that order; junction bases with no gene match: 5. The CDR3 is 15 residues long. CDR3 residues: CATSDNRDYTDTQYF. The CDR3 DNA is TGTGCCACCAGTGACAACCGGGACTACACAGATACGCAGTATTTT.

This clone showed up many times. The chain is built from TRBV20-1 and TRBJ2-3, with TRBD1 as a possible D gene (6 bases). Germline V lookup: CDR1 DFQATT, CDR2 SNEGSKA (reference sequence). The CDR3 length is 11 residues. V lost 4 bases and J 9 bases, leaving 11 bases between the germline ends. This CDR3 is CSATSGTTQYF. The CDR3, as DNA: TGCAGTGCTACATCCGGGACAACGCAGTATTTT.

This chain joins TRBV9 and TRBJ2-5, with 11 bases fitting TRBD2. V trimming: 1 base; J trimming: 3 bases; junction bases outside the gene matches: 5. Per the germline V gene, CDR1 is SGDLS and CDR2 is YYNGEE. The CDR3 is 16 amino acids. The CDR3 DNA follows: TGTGCCAGCAGCGTAAGGCCTAGCGGGGGGAAAGAGACCCAGTACTTC. This sequence encodes CASSVRPSGGKETQYF.